This note documents a single T cell receptor (beta chain) sequence. The antigen remains undetermined. Pre-surgery treatment included at least one anti-epileptic drug. This entry belongs to a study of brain T cells in children with intractable seizures. Findings and limits, study-wide: Viral specificity was inferred only from CDR3 similarity; HCMV serostatus was unknown.

Data came from immunoSEQ multiplex PCR; TCRdb stores just in-frame clones and leaves some out. This table holds about 80,000 clones, around nine tenths found once. CDR1 and CDR2 (germline): SSHAT, FNYEAQ (reference sequence). Trimming cost V 3 bases and J 5 bases, with 19 bases left between them. The length of the CDR3 is 16 residues. This TCR was recovered from a girl aged 2-9 years with Rasmussen encephalitis and intractable seizures. The sequencing here drew on peripheral blood, taken at surgery. The chain employs TRBV7-7 and TRBJ2-5; D might be TRBD1 (9 bases). This CDR3 is CASSFSGTGSFETQYF. CDR3 DNA sequence: TGTGCCAGCAGCTTTAGCGGGACAGGGTCTTTCGAGACCCAGTACTTC.